These T cell receptor beta chains were read from a single sample in a study of T-cell memory formation after mild COVID-19. TCRdb passed the 5' RACE reads through MiXCR, listing each CDR3 protein once. This sample has over 250,000 distinct CDR3 sequences, with about 15% found just once. Sequencing was done on a sample of PBMCs or a T cell subset sorted from them (not recorded which). These receptors were collected from a man younger than 30 who had mild COVID-19 (a few samples of this study predate the infection). Cell type and time point are not known. Each CDR3 is given with its conserved first and last residue. The D gene is left open where the match is weak. Not every row has a clone size; where given, it reads once, few, many or a size class.

v_gene: TRBV6-5
abundance: few
d_gene: .
j_gene: TRBJ2-2
CDR3aa: CASSYRGPANTGELFF
CDR3nt: TGTGCCAGCAGTTACAGGGGACCAGCGAACACCGGGGAGCTGTTTTTT

v_gene: TRBV4-1
abundance: few
d_gene: TRBD2
j_gene: TRBJ2-3
CDR3aa: CASSRVWSGGSTDTQYF
CDR3nt: TGCGCCAGCAGCCGGGTTTGGAGCGGGGGGAGCACAGATACGCAGTATTTT

v_gene: TRBV21-1
abundance: .
d_gene: .
j_gene: TRBJ1-5
CDR3aa: CASTRQGPNWNQPQHF
CDR3nt: TGTGCCAGCACAAGACAGGGACCGAATTGGAATCAGCCCCAGCATTTT

v_gene: TRBV7-9
abundance: .
d_gene: TRBD1
j_gene: TRBJ1-2
CDR3aa: CASSLKGQGGNYGYTF
CDR3nt: TGTGCCAGCAGCTTAAAGGGACAGGGAGGAAACTATGGCTACACCTTC

v_gene: TRBV6-6
abundance: few
d_gene: .
j_gene: TRBJ1-3
CDR3aa: CASTTEGAGNTIYF
CDR3nt: TGTGCCAGCACCACGGAAGGGGCTGGAAACACCATATATTTT

v_gene: TRBV6-1
abundance: .
d_gene: .
j_gene: TRBJ1-5
CDR3aa: CASSEQGSQPQHF
CDR3nt: TGTGCCAGCAGTGAACAGGGGAGTCAGCCCCAGCATTTT

v_gene: TRBV3-1
abundance: .
d_gene: .
j_gene: TRBJ2-3
CDR3aa: CASSQATDTQYF
CDR3nt: TGTGCCAGCAGCCAGGCAACAGATACGCAGTATTTT

v_gene: TRBV21-1
abundance: .
d_gene: .
j_gene: TRBJ1-2
CDR3aa: CATNPVREDYGYTF
CDR3nt: TGTGCCACTAACCCAGTCCGAGAAGACTATGGCTACACCTTC

v_gene: TRBV7-2
abundance: .
d_gene: .
j_gene: TRBJ2-4
CDR3aa: CASSLIGTKNIQYF
CDR3nt: TGTGCCAGCAGCTTAATAGGGACCAAAAACATTCAGTACTTC

v_gene: TRBV15
abundance: few
d_gene: .
j_gene: TRBJ1-2
CDR3aa: CATSKGMGNPREGYTF
CDR3nt: TGTGCCACCAGCAAGGGTATGGGGAACCCTCGTGAGGGCTACACCTTC

v_gene: TRBV7-2
abundance: .
d_gene: .
j_gene: TRBJ2-2
CDR3aa: CASSLGWDSGELFF
CDR3nt: TGTGCCAGCAGCCTCGGGTGGGATTCCGGGGAGCTGTTTTTT

v_gene: TRBV10-2
abundance: .
d_gene: .
j_gene: TRBJ1-1
CDR3aa: CASVAARNTEAFF
CDR3nt: TGCGCCAGCGTGGCAGCTCGGAACACTGAAGCTTTCTTT

v_gene: TRBV7-9
abundance: .
d_gene: .
j_gene: TRBJ2-7
CDR3aa: CASSSGGLPYEQYF
CDR3nt: TGTGCCAGCAGCTCTGGAGGCCTGCCCTACGAGCAGTACTTC

v_gene: TRBV6-5
abundance: few
d_gene: .
j_gene: TRBJ2-1
CDR3aa: CASSPPGGPRRHNEQFF
CDR3nt: TGTGCCAGCAGCCCACCGGGTGGGCCCCGCCGCCACAATGAGCAGTTCTTC

v_gene: TRBV4-3
abundance: few
d_gene: .
j_gene: TRBJ2-3
CDR3aa: CASRKSGSDTQYF
CDR3nt: TGCGCCAGCAGGAAGAGCGGGTCAGATACGCAGTATTTT

v_gene: TRBV5-4
abundance: many
d_gene: .
j_gene: TRBJ2-3
CDR3aa: CASSRDSTDTQYF
CDR3nt: TGTGCCAGCAGTCGGGACAGCACAGATACGCAGTATTTT

v_gene: TRBV7-2
abundance: .
d_gene: .
j_gene: TRBJ1-2
CDR3aa: CASSLTTGKHTF
CDR3nt: TGTGCCAGCAGCTTAACCACAGGGAAGCACACCTTC

v_gene: TRBV5-1
abundance: few
d_gene: .
j_gene: TRBJ2-3
CDR3aa: CASSSVLGADTQYF
CDR3nt: TGCGCCAGCAGCTCGGTATTAGGGGCGGATACGCAGTATTTT

v_gene: TRBV7-2
abundance: .
d_gene: TRBD1
j_gene: TRBJ1-3
CDR3aa: CASSSRTGTGNTIYF
CDR3nt: TGTGCCAGCAGCTCGAGGACAGGGACTGGAAACACCATATATTTT

v_gene: TRBV11-2
abundance: .
d_gene: .
j_gene: TRBJ1-4
CDR3aa: CASRMTGDEKLFF
CDR3nt: TGTGCCAGCAGGATGACGGGAGATGAAAAACTGTTTTTT

v_gene: TRBV11-2
abundance: .
d_gene: .
j_gene: TRBJ2-4
CDR3aa: CASSPDGGPRYIQYF
CDR3nt: TGTGCCAGCAGCCCCGACGGTGGGCCCAGGTACATTCAGTACTTC

v_gene: TRBV18
abundance: .
d_gene: .
j_gene: TRBJ2-2
CDR3aa: CASSQGQVTGELFF
CDR3nt: TGTGCCAGCTCTCAGGGACAAGTCACCGGGGAGCTGTTTTTT

v_gene: TRBV7-2
abundance: many
d_gene: .
j_gene: TRBJ2-3
CDR3aa: CASSVQGGGTDTQYF
CDR3nt: TGTGCCAGCAGCGTACAGGGAGGAGGCACAGATACGCAGTATTTT

v_gene: TRBV7-9
abundance: once
d_gene: .
j_gene: TRBJ2-3
CDR3aa: CASSARPLVSDTQYF
CDR3nt: TGTGCCAGCAGCGCCCGGCCGCTGGTTTCAGATACGCAGTATTTT

v_gene: TRBV20-1
abundance: .
d_gene: .
j_gene: TRBJ2-3
CDR3aa: CSAPSLGGADTQYF
CDR3nt: TGCAGTGCTCCCTCGCTTGGAGGCGCAGATACGCAGTATTTT

v_gene: TRBV7-6
abundance: many
d_gene: .
j_gene: TRBJ1-1
CDR3aa: CASSLGVTGLNTEAFF
CDR3nt: TGTGCCAGCAGCTTAGGGGTAACAGGGTTGAACACTGAAGCTTTCTTT

v_gene: TRBV7-3
abundance: .
d_gene: TRBD2
j_gene: TRBJ2-2
CDR3aa: CASRDTGTSLGELFF
CDR3nt: TGTGCCAGCAGAGACACCGGGACTAGCCTCGGGGAGCTGTTTTTT

v_gene: TRBV11-2
abundance: few
d_gene: .
j_gene: TRBJ2-2
CDR3aa: CASSGLRGFAGELFF
CDR3nt: TGTGCCAGCAGCGGGCTCCGGGGGTTCGCCGGGGAGCTGTTTTTT

v_gene: TRBV5-1
abundance: .
d_gene: .
j_gene: TRBJ2-5
CDR3aa: CASSTPEAHEGETQYF
CDR3nt: TGCGCCAGCAGCACCCCGGAAGCGCACGAGGGGGAGACCCAGTACTTC

v_gene: TRBV12-3/TRBV12-4
abundance: few
d_gene: TRBD1
j_gene: TRBJ1-4
CDR3aa: CASSSRTGEKLFF
CDR3nt: TGTGCCAGCAGTTCCCGGACAGGTGAAAAACTGTTTTTT

v_gene: TRBV20-1
abundance: .
d_gene: .
j_gene: TRBJ2-5
CDR3aa: CSARRTRGSETQYF
CDR3nt: TGCAGTGCACGACGGACTAGGGGGTCAGAGACCCAGTACTTC

v_gene: TRBV5-1
abundance: .
d_gene: .
j_gene: TRBJ1-4
CDR3aa: CASSFLSGTGAEKLFF
CDR3nt: TGCGCCAGCAGCTTCTTATCCGGGACCGGCGCAGAAAAACTGTTTTTT

v_gene: TRBV20-1
abundance: .
d_gene: TRBD1
j_gene: TRBJ2-1
CDR3aa: CSAKNPRDSYNEQFF
CDR3nt: TGCAGTGCTAAAAACCCCCGGGACAGCTACAATGAGCAGTTCTTC

v_gene: TRBV10-1
abundance: .
d_gene: TRBD1
j_gene: TRBJ1-2
CDR3aa: CASSLLSRGQEGGYTF
CDR3nt: TGCGCCAGCAGTCTTCTCTCTCGGGGACAGGAGGGAGGCTACACCTTC

v_gene: TRBV27
abundance: few
d_gene: .
j_gene: TRBJ1-5
CDR3aa: CASSLFSVPSNQPQHF
CDR3nt: TGTGCCAGCAGTTTGTTCTCCGTCCCTAGCAATCAGCCCCAGCATTTT

v_gene: TRBV4-3
abundance: few
d_gene: .
j_gene: TRBJ1-1
CDR3aa: CASSHGMGRDAEAFF
CDR3nt: TGCGCCAGCAGCCACGGGATGGGCAGGGACGCTGAAGCTTTCTTT

v_gene: TRBV2
abundance: many
d_gene: TRBD2
j_gene: TRBJ2-2
CDR3aa: CASSILAGTGELFF
CDR3nt: TGTGCCAGCAGCATACTAGCGGGGACCGGGGAGCTGTTTTTT

v_gene: TRBV27
abundance: .
d_gene: TRBD1
j_gene: TRBJ1-1
CDR3aa: CASSLRMGTGMTEAFF
CDR3nt: TGTGCCAGCTCCTTACGGATGGGGACAGGGATGACTGAAGCTTTCTTT

v_gene: TRBV5-6
abundance: many
d_gene: .
j_gene: TRBJ2-4
CDR3aa: CASSLLRGQIAKNIQYF
CDR3nt: TGTGCCAGCAGTTTACTTCGGGGGCAAATAGCCAAAAACATTCAGTACTTC

v_gene: TRBV7-2
abundance: many
d_gene: .
j_gene: TRBJ2-3
CDR3aa: CASSLTFGGDTQYF
CDR3nt: TGTGCCAGCAGCTTAACGTTCGGGGGCGATACGCAGTATTTT

v_gene: TRBV7-8
abundance: .
d_gene: .
j_gene: TRBJ2-7
CDR3aa: CATATWREQYF
CDR3nt: TGTGCCACCGCTACTTGGCGGGAGCAGTACTTC

v_gene: TRBV7-9
abundance: .
d_gene: TRBD2
j_gene: TRBJ2-3
CDR3aa: CASRPGLAGADTQYF
CDR3nt: TGTGCCAGCAGGCCGGGACTAGCTGGCGCAGATACGCAGTATTTT

v_gene: TRBV9
abundance: .
d_gene: .
j_gene: TRBJ2-1
CDR3aa: CASSVGDAYNEQFF
CDR3nt: TGTGCCAGCAGCGTAGGAGACGCCTACAATGAGCAGTTCTTC

v_gene: TRBV12-3/TRBV12-4
abundance: .
d_gene: .
j_gene: TRBJ1-2
CDR3aa: CASSFRGAGGYTF
CDR3nt: TGTGCCAGCAGTTTCCGGGGGGCTGGTGGCTACACCTTC

v_gene: TRBV7-9
abundance: .
d_gene: TRBD1
j_gene: TRBJ1-2
CDR3aa: CASIQGQGGYGYTF
CDR3nt: TGTGCCAGCATACAAGGACAGGGTGGTTATGGCTACACCTTC

v_gene: TRBV5-1
abundance: few
d_gene: TRBD1
j_gene: TRBJ2-5
CDR3aa: CASKYATGGPETQYF
CDR3nt: TGCGCCAGCAAATACGCGACAGGGGGCCCAGAGACCCAGTACTTC

v_gene: TRBV7-9
abundance: many
d_gene: .
j_gene: TRBJ1-1
CDR3aa: CASSFAARGTEAFF
CDR3nt: TGTGCCAGCAGCTTCGCGGCCAGGGGCACTGAAGCTTTCTTT

v_gene: TRBV20-1
abundance: many
d_gene: TRBD2
j_gene: TRBJ2-1
CDR3aa: CSAGRGLAGVEQFF
CDR3nt: TGCAGTGCGGGACGCGGACTAGCGGGGGTCGAGCAGTTCTTC

v_gene: TRBV4-1
abundance: many
d_gene: .
j_gene: TRBJ2-7
CDR3aa: CASSQERGGFPYEQYF
CDR3nt: TGCGCCAGCAGCCAAGAAAGAGGGGGGTTCCCCTACGAGCAGTACTTC

v_gene: TRBV4-2
abundance: .
d_gene: .
j_gene: TRBJ1-4
CDR3aa: CASSQDGREEEKLFF
CDR3nt: TGTGCCAGCAGCCAAGATGGACGGGAGGAAGAAAAACTGTTTTTT

v_gene: TRBV4-1
abundance: few
d_gene: .
j_gene: TRBJ2-7
CDR3aa: CASSQEPPNGDYEQYF
CDR3nt: TGCGCCAGCAGCCAAGAGCCCCCGAACGGAGACTACGAGCAGTACTTC

v_gene: TRBV6-6
abundance: .
d_gene: .
j_gene: TRBJ2-1
CDR3aa: CASSYDELIQFF
CDR3nt: TGTGCCAGCAGTTACGATGAACTCATCCAGTTCTTC

v_gene: TRBV7-9
abundance: few
d_gene: .
j_gene: TRBJ2-5
CDR3aa: CASSLTRWETQYF
CDR3nt: TGTGCCAGCAGCTTAACCCGGTGGGAGACCCAGTACTTC

v_gene: TRBV7-3
abundance: .
d_gene: .
j_gene: TRBJ1-1
CDR3aa: CASSLQADTEAFF
CDR3nt: TGTGCCAGCAGCTTGCAGGCCGACACTGAAGCTTTCTTT